This T cell receptor beta chain was documented in a study of cytomegalovirus exposure and HLA in healthy donors. Notes on the study in general: In vitro data verified three CMV-associated chains as specific for CMV antigens.

This PCR relied on a set of 60 Vbeta primers and 13 Jbeta primers. Using immunoSEQ multiplex PCR, the repertoire was profiled, and TCRdb retains in-frame clones only, with some absent. The sample consists of approximately 140,000 clones, around two thirds of them appearing once. About this clone: Its antigen is not known.

Germline lookup yields CDR1 MGHRA and CDR2 YSYEKL. The CDR3 contains 14 residues. V was trimmed by 6 bases and J by 1 base, leaving 12 bases between them. The chain uses TRBV4-1 and TRBJ1-1; maybe TRBD1 (6 bases). Material: PBMCs. This TCR derives from a male donor in good health and CMV-seronegative. The CDR3 region has the DNA TGCGCCAGCAGACACGAACAGGGGAACACTGAAGCTTTCTTT. Translation gives CASRHEQGNTEAFF.